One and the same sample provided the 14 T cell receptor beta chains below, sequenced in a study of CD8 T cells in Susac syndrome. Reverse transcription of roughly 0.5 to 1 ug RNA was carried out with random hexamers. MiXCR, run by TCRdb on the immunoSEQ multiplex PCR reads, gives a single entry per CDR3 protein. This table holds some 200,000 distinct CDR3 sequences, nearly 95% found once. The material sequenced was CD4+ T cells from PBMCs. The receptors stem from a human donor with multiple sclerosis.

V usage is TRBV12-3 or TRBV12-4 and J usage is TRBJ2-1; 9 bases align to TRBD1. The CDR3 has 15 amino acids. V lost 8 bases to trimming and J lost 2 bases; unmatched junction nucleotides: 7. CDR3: CASSIGTGTYNEQFF. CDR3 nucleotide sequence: TGTGCCAGCTCAATCGGGACAGGGACCTACAATGAGCAGTTCTTC.

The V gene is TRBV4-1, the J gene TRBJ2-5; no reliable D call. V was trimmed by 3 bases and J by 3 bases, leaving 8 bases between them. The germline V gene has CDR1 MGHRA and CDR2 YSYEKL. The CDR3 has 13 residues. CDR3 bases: TGCGCCAGCAGCCACAGCCCGGAAGAGACCCAGTACTTC. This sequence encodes CASSHSPEETQYF.

The CDR3: CASSLMGDTEAFF. The DNA for the CDR3 is TGCGCCAGCAGCTTGATGGGGGACACTGAAGCTTTCTTT. The chain couples TRBV5-1 to TRBJ1-1, with D possibly being TRBD1 (5 bases). Trimming removed 1 base at V and 3 bases at J, with 7 bases between. The CDR3 covers 13 residues. Germline assignment: CDR1 SGHRS and CDR2 YFSETQ.

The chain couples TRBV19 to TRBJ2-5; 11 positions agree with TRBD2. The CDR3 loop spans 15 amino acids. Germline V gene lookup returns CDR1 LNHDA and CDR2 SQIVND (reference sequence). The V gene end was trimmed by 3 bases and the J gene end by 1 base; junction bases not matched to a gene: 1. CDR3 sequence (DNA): TGTGCCAGTAGTATCGGACTAGCGGGCCAAGAGACCCAGTACTTC. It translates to CASSIGLAGQETQYF.

In DNA, the CDR3 is TGTGCCAGCAGCCAGATTGGAGAGACCCAGTACTTC. Translated, it gives CASSQIGETQYF. This rearrangement joins TRBV3-1 to TRBJ2-5; D remains ambiguous. The CDR3 is made up of 12 amino acids. CDR1 is LGHDT, CDR2 YNNKEL, per germline (reference sequence). V was pared by 3 bases and J by 4 bases, with 6 bases between.

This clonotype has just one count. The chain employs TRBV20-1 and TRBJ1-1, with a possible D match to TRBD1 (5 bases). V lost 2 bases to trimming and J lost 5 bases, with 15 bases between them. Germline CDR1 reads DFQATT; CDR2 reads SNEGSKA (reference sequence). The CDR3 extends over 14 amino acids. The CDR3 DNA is TGCAGTGCTAGATCGCAGGGAAGGAGGACTGAAGCTTTCTTT. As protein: CSARSQGRRTEAFF.

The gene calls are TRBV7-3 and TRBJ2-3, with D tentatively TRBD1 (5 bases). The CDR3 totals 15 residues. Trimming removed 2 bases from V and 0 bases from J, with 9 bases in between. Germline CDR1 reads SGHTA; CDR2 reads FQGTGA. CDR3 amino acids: CASSLLGHSTDTQYF. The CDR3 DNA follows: TGTGCCAGCAGCTTACTCGGACATAGCACAGATACGCAGTATTTT. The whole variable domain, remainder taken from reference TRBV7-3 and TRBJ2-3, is GAGVSQTPSNKVTEKGKYVELRCDPISGHTALYWYRQSLGQGPEFLIYFQGTGAADDSGLPNDRFFAVRPEGSVSTLKIQRTERGDSAVYLCASSLLGHSTDTQYFGPGTRLTVL.

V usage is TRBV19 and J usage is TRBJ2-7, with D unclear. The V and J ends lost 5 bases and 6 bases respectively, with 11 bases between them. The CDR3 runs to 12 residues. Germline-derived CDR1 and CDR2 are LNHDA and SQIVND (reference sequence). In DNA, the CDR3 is TGTGCCAGTAGTGCCACCCTGGGCGAGCAGTACTTC. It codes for CASSATLGEQYF.

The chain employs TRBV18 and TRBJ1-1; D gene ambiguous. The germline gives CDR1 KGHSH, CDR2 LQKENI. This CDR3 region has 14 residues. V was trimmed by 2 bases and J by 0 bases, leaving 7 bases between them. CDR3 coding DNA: TGTGCCAGCTCACCATTGGAGGTGAACACTGAAGCTTTCTTT. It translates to CASSPLEVNTEAFF.

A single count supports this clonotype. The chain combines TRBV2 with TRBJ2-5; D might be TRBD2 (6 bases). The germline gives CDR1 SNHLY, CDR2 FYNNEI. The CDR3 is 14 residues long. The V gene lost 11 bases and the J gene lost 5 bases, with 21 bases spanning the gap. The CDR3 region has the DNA TGTGCCTCTCGGGGCGGGGACCGGGGGGAGACCCAGTACTTC. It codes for CASRGGDRGETQYF. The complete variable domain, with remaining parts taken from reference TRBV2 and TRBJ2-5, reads EPEVTQTPSHQVTQMGQEVILRCVPISNHLYFYWYRQILGQKVEFLVSFYNNEISEKSEIFDDQFSVERPDGSNFTLKIRSTKLEDSAMYFCASRGGDRGETQYFGPGTRLLVL.

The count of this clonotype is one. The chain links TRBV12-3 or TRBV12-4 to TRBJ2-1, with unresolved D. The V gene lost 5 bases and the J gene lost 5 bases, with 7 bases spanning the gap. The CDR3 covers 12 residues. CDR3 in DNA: TGTGCCAGCAGTCCAGAACACAATGAGCAGTTCTTC. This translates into CASSPEHNEQFF.

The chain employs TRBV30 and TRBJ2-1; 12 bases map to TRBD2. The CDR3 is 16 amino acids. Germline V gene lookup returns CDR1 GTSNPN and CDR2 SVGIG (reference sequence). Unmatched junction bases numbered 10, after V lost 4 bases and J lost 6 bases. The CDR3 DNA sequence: TGTGCCTGGACCAGGACTAGCGGGAACCTGCCCAATGAGCAGTTCTTC. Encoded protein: CAWTRTSGNLPNEQFF.

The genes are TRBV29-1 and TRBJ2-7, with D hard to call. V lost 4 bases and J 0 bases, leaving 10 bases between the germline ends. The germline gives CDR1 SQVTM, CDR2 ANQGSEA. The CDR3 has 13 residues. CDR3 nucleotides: TGCAGCGTTGCGACTGATGTCTCCTACGAGCAGTACTTC. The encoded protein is CSVATDVSYEQYF.

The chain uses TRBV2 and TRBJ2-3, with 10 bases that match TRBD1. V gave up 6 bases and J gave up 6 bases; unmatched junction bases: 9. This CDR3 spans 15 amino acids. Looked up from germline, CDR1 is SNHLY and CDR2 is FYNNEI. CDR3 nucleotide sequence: TGTGCCAGCAGGCCCGGGACAGGGGCAGCCGATACGCAGTATTTT. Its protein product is CASRPGTGAADTQYF.